A selection of T cell receptor beta chains follows, all from one sample in a study of blood T cells in healthy people across ages. Each CDR3 protein gets one entry after TCRdb re-called the 5' RACE reads with MiXCR. The data show 800,000 or so distinct CDR3 sequences, around 68% seen once. What was sequenced was blood. The receptors stem from a man under 40 in good health. The CDR3 runs from the conserved cysteine through the conserved F or W. A D gene is named only where the DNA matches it firmly. Size tells how often a clone was seen (once, few, many) or the class of an expanded clone, and some rows leave it out.

NA	NA	TRBV24-1	TRBJ1-2	TGTGCCACCAGTGGGGGGCTTGGCTACACCTTC	CATSGGLGYTF
NA	NA	TRBV24-1	TRBJ2-5	TGTGCCACCAGTGACCCCGGGGCCCCCAGAGAGACCCAGTACTTC	CATSDPGAPRETQYF
NA	TRBD1	TRBV12-3/TRBV12-4	TRBJ2-3	TGTGCCAGCAGTCCAGACAGGGGGCTTTCCGATACGCAGTATTTT	CASSPDRGLSDTQYF
NA	NA	TRBV29-1	TRBJ1-2	TGCAGCGTTAGGTTCGGCTATGGCTACACCTTC	CSVRFGYGYTF
NA	NA	TRBV27	TRBJ2-3	TGTGCCAGCTCAGGGGCCCGGGATACGCAGTATTTT	CASSGARDTQYF
NA	TRBD2	TRBV10-3	TRBJ2-3	TGTGCCACCACTCCGGGACTAGCGGGGGATACGCAGTATTTT	CATTPGLAGDTQYF
few	NA	TRBV15	TRBJ2-3	TGTGCCACCAGCCTCGGACGGGACGATGCGGGGTGGGCCACAGATACGCAGTATTTT	CATSLGRDDAGWATDTQYF
NA	TRBD1	TRBV7-3	TRBJ1-2	TGTGCCAGCAGCTTAATGGGGGACAGTAGCTATGGCTACACCTTC	CASSLMGDSSYGYTF
NA	TRBD1	TRBV4-3	TRBJ2-5	TGCGCCAGCAGCCAACAGACAGGGGCGGTACAAGAGACCCAGTACTTC	CASSQQTGAVQETQYF
NA	NA	TRBV5-1	TRBJ2-5	TGCGCCAGCAGCTTGGATGGGGAAGTTGAAGAGACCCAGTACTTC	CASSLDGEVEETQYF
NA	NA	TRBV5-1	TRBJ1-2	TGCGCCAGCAGTCCTGATCCGGCAGGGGAGGGCTACACCTTC	CASSPDPAGEGYTF
NA	NA	TRBV12-3/TRBV12-4	TRBJ2-5	TGTGCCAGCTCTCCCACGGCGAGGGAGACCCAGTACTTC	CASSPTARETQYF
NA	NA	TRBV4-1	TRBJ2-1	TGCGCCAGCAGCGGGGGGTGGACATCCTACAATGAGCAGTTCTTC	CASSGGWTSYNEQFF
NA	NA	TRBV7-2	TRBJ2-7	TGTGCCAGCAACGACAGCGGCGAGCAGTACTTC	CASNDSGEQYF
NA	NA	TRBV7-2	TRBJ2-3	TGTGCCAGCACCTTCCTCAGTGGACCTGCAACAGATACGCAGTATTTT	CASTFLSGPATDTQYF
NA	NA	TRBV12-3/TRBV12-4	TRBJ2-1	TGTGCCAGCAGCCCATCGGGACGTCGTGGGGATGAGCAGTTCTTC	CASSPSGRRGDEQFF
NA	NA	TRBV28	TRBJ1-2	TGTGCCAGCAGTCAGGGGAACCTCTATGGCTACACCTTC	CASSQGNLYGYTF
NA	NA	TRBV6-2/TRBV6-3	TRBJ2-7	TGTGCCAGCAGTTACTCGATAGTGAGGGGCTCCTACGAGCAGTACTTC	CASSYSIVRGSYEQYF
few	TRBD2	TRBV6-4	TRBJ2-3	TGTGCCAGCAAAGCGGGGGCCAACACAGATACGCAGTATTTT	CASKAGANTDTQYF
once	NA	TRBV12-3/TRBV12-4	TRBJ1-4	TGTGCCAGCAGTGATGGGGGGAGCCTTAATGAAAAACTGTTTTTT	CASSDGGSLNEKLFF
NA	NA	TRBV6-2/TRBV6-3	TRBJ2-5	TGTGCCAGCAGTGAACAGGGAAAGGAGACCCAGTACTTC	CASSEQGKETQYF
NA	TRBD2	TRBV11-2	TRBJ2-7	TGTGCCAGCAGCCCGGGGGGTGGTCTCCCCAATGAGCAGTACTTC	CASSPGGGLPNEQYF
NA	NA	TRBV28	TRBJ2-6	TGTGCCAGCAGTTTATTTAGGTCTGGGGCCAACGTCCTGACTTTC	CASSLFRSGANVLTF
NA	NA	TRBV21-1	TRBJ1-2	TGTGCCAGCAGCAAACGGGAGGGATTGGGGGGAAGTTACTATGGCTACACCTTC	CASSKREGLGGSYYGYTF
few	NA	TRBV6-6	TRBJ2-1	TGTGCCAGCAGTTACTCGCCAGAAAGAGGTGAGCAGTTCTTC	CASSYSPERGEQFF
NA	TRBD1	TRBV7-2	TRBJ1-2	TGTGCCAGCAGCTTAGGGAACTACAGGGGGATAGGTGGCTACACCTTC	CASSLGNYRGIGGYTF
NA	NA	TRBV20-1	TRBJ1-5	TGCAGTGCTAGGTCGGGGGTAGGGCAGCCCCAGCATTTT	CSARSGVGQPQHF
NA	NA	TRBV29-1	TRBJ2-5	TGCAGCGTTGATGGTTCTAAACCCAAAGAGACCCAGTACTTC	CSVDGSKPKETQYF
NA	NA	TRBV11-2	TRBJ2-2	TGTGCCACTCCACCGCACGCCGGGGAGCTGTTTTTT	CATPPHAGELFF
few	NA	TRBV9	TRBJ2-3	TGTGCCAGCAGCGTAACGGCCATCACAGATACGCAGTATTTT	CASSVTAITDTQYF
NA	NA	TRBV15	TRBJ1-6	TGTGCCACCAGCAGGCGGCAGGGGCCTTCACCCCTCCACTTT	CATSRRQGPSPLHF
NA	TRBD2	TRBV3-1	TRBJ2-1	TGTGCCGGCAGCCGAAGGGGGACTAGCGGGGGGACGAGATACAATGAGCAGTTCTTC	CAGSRRGTSGGTRYNEQFF
once	TRBD1	TRBV4-3	TRBJ2-3	TGCGCCAGCAGCCAAGTGTACAGGGGAGATACGCAGTATTTT	CASSQVYRGDTQYF
NA	TRBD1	TRBV20-1	TRBJ2-7	TGCAGTGCTACGACAGGGGACGAGCAGTACTTC	CSATTGDEQYF
NA	TRBD2	TRBV20-1	TRBJ2-5	TGCAGTGCTAGAGTAGGTCCTAGCGGGCGTCAAGAGACCCAGTACTTC	CSARVGPSGRQETQYF
NA	TRBD2	TRBV20-1	TRBJ2-7	TGCAGTGCTGAGACTAGCGGGGTCTCCTACGAGCAGTACTTC	CSAETSGVSYEQYF
NA	TRBD1	TRBV15	TRBJ2-7	TGTGCCACCAGCAGAACCCCACCCATTGGACAGGGACACTCCTACGAGCAGTACTTC	CATSRTPPIGQGHSYEQYF
few	TRBD2	TRBV29-1	TRBJ2-5	TGCAGCGCTCAACGGGGGGGTCGAGGAGAGCAGTACTTC	CSAQRGGRGEQYF
NA	TRBD1	TRBV6-5	TRBJ2-1	TGTGCCAGCAGTTACGGGACAGGGGGCCGAAGGGCCAATGAGCAGTTCTTC	CASSYGTGGRRANEQFF
NA	TRBD1	TRBV5-1	TRBJ2-3	TGCGCCAGCAGCCCCCGGACAGGGCGAGATACGCAGTATTTT	CASSPRTGRDTQYF
NA	NA	TRBV15	TRBJ2-5	TGTGCCACCAGCGGGCCCTGGGACTTAAAGCAAGAGACCCAGTACTTC	CATSGPWDLKQETQYF